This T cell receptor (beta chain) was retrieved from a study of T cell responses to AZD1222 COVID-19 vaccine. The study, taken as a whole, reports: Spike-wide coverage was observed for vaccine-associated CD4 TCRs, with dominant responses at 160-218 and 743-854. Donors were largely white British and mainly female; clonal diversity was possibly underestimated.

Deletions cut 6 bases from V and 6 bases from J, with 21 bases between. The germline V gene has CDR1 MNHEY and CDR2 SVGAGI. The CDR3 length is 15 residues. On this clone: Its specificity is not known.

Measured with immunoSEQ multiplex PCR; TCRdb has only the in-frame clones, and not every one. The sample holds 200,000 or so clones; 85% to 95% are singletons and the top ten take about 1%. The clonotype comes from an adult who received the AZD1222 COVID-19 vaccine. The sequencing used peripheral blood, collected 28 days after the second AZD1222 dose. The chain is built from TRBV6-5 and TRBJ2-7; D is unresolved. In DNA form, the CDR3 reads TGTGCCAGCAGGGCGGTTTTAGGCAGGTCCGTCGAGCAGTACTTC. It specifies CASRAVLGRSVEQYF.